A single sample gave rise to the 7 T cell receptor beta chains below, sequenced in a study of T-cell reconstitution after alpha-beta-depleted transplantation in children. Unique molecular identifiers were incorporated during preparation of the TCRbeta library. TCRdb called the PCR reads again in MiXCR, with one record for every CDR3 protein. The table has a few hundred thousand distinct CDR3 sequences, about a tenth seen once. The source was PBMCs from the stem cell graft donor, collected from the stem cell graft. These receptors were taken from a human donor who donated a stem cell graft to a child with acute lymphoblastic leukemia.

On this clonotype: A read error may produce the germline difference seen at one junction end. CDR3 nucleotide sequence: TGCGCCAGCAGCAAAGAGGGGGCAGACAGGGCGAACTACAATGAGCAGTTCTTC. Encoded protein: CASSKEGADRANYNEQFF. This chain links TRBV4-1 with TRBJ2-1; TRBD1 agrees at 7 bases. CDR3 length equals 18 residues. Germline lookup yields CDR1 MGHRA and CDR2 YSYEKL.

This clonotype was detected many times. DNA for the CDR3: TGCAGTGCTAGCGATTATCCTAGCGGGAGGTTCCAAGAGACCCAGTACTTC. This translates into CSASDYPSGRFQETQYF. The V and J genes are TRBV20-1 and TRBJ2-5; 11 nucleotides line up with TRBD2. Germline CDR1 DFQATT, CDR2 SNEGSKA (reference sequence). The CDR3 length is 17 residues. J was trimmed by 1 base and V by 3 bases; bases with no gene match: 10.

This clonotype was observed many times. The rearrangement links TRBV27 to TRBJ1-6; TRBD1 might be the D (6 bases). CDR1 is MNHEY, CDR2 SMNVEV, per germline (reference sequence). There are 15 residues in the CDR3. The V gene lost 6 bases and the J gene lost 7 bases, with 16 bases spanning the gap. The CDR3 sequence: CASSLTNRENSPLHF. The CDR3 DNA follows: TGTGCCAGCAGCCTAACAAACAGGGAGAATTCACCCCTCCACTTT.

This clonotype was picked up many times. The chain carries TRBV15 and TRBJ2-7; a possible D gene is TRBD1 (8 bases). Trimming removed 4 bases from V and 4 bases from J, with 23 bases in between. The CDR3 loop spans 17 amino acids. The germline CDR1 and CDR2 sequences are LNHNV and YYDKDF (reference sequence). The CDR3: CATSKDLSGTGRYEQYF. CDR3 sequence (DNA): TGTGCCACCAGCAAAGACCTCAGCGGGACAGGCAGATACGAGCAGTACTTC.

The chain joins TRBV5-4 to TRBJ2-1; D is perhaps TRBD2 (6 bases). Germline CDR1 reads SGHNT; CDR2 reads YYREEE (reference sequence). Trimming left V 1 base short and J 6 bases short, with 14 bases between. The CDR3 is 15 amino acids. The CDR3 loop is CASSLMGGTPNEQFF. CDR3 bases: TGTGCCAGCAGCTTGATGGGCGGGACCCCCAATGAGCAGTTCTTC. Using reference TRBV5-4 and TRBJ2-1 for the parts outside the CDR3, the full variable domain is ETGVTQSPTHLIKTRGQQVTLRCSSQSGHNTVSWYQQALGQGPQFIFQYYREEENGRGNFPPRFSGLQFPNYSSELNVNALELDDSALYLCASSLMGGTPNEQFFGPGTRLTVL.

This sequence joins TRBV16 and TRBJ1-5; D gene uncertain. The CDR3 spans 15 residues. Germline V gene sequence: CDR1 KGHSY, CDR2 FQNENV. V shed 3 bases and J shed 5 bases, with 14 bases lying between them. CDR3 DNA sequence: TGTGCCAGCAGCCATGAGTTCGGGGAACATCAGCCCCAGCATTTT. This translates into CASSHEFGEHQPQHF.

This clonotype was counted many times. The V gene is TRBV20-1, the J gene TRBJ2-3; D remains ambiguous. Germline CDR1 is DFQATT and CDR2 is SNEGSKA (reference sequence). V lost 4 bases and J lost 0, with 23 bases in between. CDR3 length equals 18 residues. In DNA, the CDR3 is TGCAGTGCTAATAACGGCGGAGAGCATAGACGGAGCACAGATACGCAGTATTTT. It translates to CSANNGGEHRRSTDTQYF.